This TCR beta chain was recorded in a study of patients with pleural tuberculosis. This clonotype has a count of ten or more. CDR3 size: 14 residues. Trimming removed 6 bases from V and 3 bases from J, with 9 bases in between. The germline CDR1 and CDR2 sequences are MDHEN and SYDVKM. A single record per CDR3 protein comes from TCRdb applying MiXCR to the reads. Among 29,000 or so distinct CDR3 sequences listed, 18% were seen once. Sequences were obtained from peripheral blood. The clonotype originates from a human donor with pleural tuberculosis. V and J are TRBV28 and TRBJ1-6, with a weak D call TRBD1 (6 bases). CDR3 residues: CASSRDNYNSPLHF. For the CDR3, the DNA is TGTGCCAGCAGCCGGGACAACTATAATTCACCCCTCCACTTT.